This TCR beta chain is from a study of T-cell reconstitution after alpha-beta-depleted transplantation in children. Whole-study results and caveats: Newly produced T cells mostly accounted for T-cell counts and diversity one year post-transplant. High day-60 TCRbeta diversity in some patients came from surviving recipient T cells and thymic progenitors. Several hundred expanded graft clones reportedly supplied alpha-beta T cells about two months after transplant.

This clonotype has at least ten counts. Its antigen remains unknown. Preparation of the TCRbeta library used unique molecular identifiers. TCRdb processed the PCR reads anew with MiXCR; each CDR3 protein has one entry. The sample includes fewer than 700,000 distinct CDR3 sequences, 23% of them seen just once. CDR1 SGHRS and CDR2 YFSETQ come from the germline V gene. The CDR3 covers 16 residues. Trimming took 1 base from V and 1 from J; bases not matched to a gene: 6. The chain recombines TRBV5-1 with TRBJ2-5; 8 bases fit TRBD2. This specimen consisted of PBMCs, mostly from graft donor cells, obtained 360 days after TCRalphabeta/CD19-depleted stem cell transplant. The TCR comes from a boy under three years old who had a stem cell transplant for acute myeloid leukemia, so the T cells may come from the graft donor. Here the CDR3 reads CASSLWVAGSQETQYF. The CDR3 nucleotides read TGCGCCAGCAGCTTGTGGGTAGCGGGGAGCCAAGAGACCCAGTACTTC.